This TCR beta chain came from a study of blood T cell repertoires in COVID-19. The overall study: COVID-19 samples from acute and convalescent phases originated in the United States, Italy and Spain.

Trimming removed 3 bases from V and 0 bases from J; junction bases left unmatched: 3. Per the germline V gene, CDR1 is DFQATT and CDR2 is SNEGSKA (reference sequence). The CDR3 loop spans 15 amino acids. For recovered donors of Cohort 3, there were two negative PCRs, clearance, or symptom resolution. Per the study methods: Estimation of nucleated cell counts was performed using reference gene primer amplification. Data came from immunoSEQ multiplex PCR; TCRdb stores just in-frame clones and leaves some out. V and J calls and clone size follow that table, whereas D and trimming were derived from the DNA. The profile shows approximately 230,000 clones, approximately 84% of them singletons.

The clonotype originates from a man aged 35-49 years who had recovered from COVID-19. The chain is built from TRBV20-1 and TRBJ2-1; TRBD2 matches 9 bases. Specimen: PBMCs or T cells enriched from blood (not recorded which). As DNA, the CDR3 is TGCAGTGCTAGTCCAGCGGGAGGCTCCTACAATGAGCAGTTCTTC. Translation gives CSASPAGGSYNEQFF.